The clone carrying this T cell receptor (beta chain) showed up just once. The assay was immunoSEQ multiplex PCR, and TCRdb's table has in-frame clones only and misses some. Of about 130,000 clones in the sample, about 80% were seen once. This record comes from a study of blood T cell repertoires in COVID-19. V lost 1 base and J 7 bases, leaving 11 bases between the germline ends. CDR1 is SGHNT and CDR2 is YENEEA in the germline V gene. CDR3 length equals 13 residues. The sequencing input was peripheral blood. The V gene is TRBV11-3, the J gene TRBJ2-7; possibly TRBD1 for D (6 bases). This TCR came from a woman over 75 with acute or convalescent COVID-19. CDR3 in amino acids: CASSLVSQGEQYF. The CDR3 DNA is TGTGCCAGCAGCTTAGTTTCACAGGGTGAGCAGTACTTC. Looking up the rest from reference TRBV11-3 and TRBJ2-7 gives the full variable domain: EAGVVQSPRYKIIEKKQPVAFWCNPISGHNTLYWYLQNLGQGPELLIRYENEEAVDDSQLPKDRFSAERLKGVDSTLKIQPAELGDSAVYLCASSLVSQGEQYFGPGTRLTVT.